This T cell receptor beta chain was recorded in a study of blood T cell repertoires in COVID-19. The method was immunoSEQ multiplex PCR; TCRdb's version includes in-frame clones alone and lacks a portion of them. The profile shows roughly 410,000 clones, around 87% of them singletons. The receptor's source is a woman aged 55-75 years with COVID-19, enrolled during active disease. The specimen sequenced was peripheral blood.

The CDR3 DNA sequence: TGTGCCAGCAGCTTATTGACAGGGGTGAATTCACCCCTCCACTTT. It specifies CASSLLTGVNSPLHF. This rearrangement joins TRBV7-2 to TRBJ1-6; 8 nucleotides line up with TRBD1. The CDR3 is made up of 15 amino acids. The trim removed 2 bases at V and 7 bases at J, leaving 4 bases unmatched. The V gene's germline CDR1 is SGHTA and CDR2 FQGNSA.